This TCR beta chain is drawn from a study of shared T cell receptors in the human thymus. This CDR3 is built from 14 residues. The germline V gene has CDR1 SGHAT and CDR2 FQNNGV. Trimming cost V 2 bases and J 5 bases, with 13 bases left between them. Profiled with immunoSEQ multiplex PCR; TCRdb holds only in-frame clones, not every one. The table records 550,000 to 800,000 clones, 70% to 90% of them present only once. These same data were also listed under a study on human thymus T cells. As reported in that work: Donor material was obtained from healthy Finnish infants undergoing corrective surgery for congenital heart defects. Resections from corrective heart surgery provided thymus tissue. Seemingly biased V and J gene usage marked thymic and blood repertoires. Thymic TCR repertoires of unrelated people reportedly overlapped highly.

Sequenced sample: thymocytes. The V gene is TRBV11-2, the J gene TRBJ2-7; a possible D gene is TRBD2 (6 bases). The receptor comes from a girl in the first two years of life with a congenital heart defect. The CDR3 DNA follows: TGTGCCAGCAGCTTACGGGGGACCGGGGACGAGCAGTACTTC. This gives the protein CASSLRGTGDEQYF.